The next 15 T cell receptor beta chains were all read from a single sample in a study of cytomegalovirus exposure and HLA in healthy donors. PCR was performed using 60 Vbeta and 13 Jbeta primers. Measured with immunoSEQ multiplex PCR; TCRdb has only the in-frame clones, and not every one. This sample has about 130,000 clones, with around 80% found just once. Sequenced: PBMCs. These receptors were collected from a young man in good health and CMV-seronegative.

In its sample, this clone was seen a few times. The J gene is TRBJ2-1, the V gene TRBV4-2; D is perhaps TRBD2 (5 bases). V was clipped by 0 bases and J by 6 bases, with 18 bases between them. Germline V lookup: CDR1 LGHNA, CDR2 YNFKEQ. The CDR3 runs 17 residues. This CDR3 reads CASSQEGAAGAVNEQFF. DNA of the CDR3: TGTGCCAGCAGCCAAGAAGGAGCGGCCGGCGCGGTCAATGAGCAGTTCTTC.

In this sample, this clone turned up a few times. This chain connects TRBV4-1 to TRBJ1-3, with 11 bases that match TRBD1. Germline CDR1 reads MGHRA; CDR2 reads YSYEKL. V gave up 8 bases and J gave up 3 bases; unmatched junction bases: 9. The CDR3 consists of 16 residues. The CDR3 loop reads CASRTGGRGSGNTIYF. The CDR3 DNA follows: TGCGCCAGCCGGACAGGGGGCCGGGGGAGTGGAAACACCATATATTTT.

The gene calls are TRBV5-4 and TRBJ2-1, with 10 bases lining up with TRBD2. Germline lookup yields CDR1 SGHNT and CDR2 YYREEE (reference sequence). Trimming at V came to 3 bases and at J to 7 bases, leaving 7 bases not matched to a gene. The CDR3 covers 15 residues. CDR3 in DNA: TGTGCCAGCAGCTCCCTAGCGGGGGTAGTAAATGAGCAGTTCTTC. It yields the protein CASSSLAGVVNEQFF.

This chain uses TRBV13 with TRBJ2-7; TRBD2 matches 10 bases. V lost 9 bases and J lost 9; bases outside the gene matches: 14. Looked up from germline, CDR1 is PRHDT and CDR2 is FYEKMQ (reference sequence). The CDR3 has 14 amino acids. CDR3 in amino acids: CASLIAGGKQGQYF. CDR3 sequence (DNA): TGTGCCAGTCTTATAGCGGGAGGAAAACAGGGGCAGTACTTC.

A few counts support this clone. The chain recombines TRBV6-5 with TRBJ2-2; TRBD2 matches at 9 bases. The J segment lost 1 base and the V segment lost 7 bases, leaving 4 bases of the junction unmatched. There are 15 residues in the CDR3. Germline loops: CDR1 MNHEY, CDR2 SVGAGI. In DNA, the CDR3 is TGTGCCAGCACCAAGACTAGCGGGAACACCGGGGAGCTGTTTTTT. This translates into CASTKTSGNTGELFF.

The gene calls are TRBV7-9 and TRBJ2-1; tentative D call: TRBD2 (5 bases). The germline V gene has CDR1 SEHNR and CDR2 FQNEAQ (reference sequence). V shed 5 bases and J shed 12 bases, with 14 bases lying between them. This CDR3 comprises 12 residues. The DNA for the CDR3 is TGTGCCAGCAGCCCCTCCCGCCGGGGGCAGTTCTTC. Translation gives CASSPSRRGQFF. The complete variable domain, with remaining parts taken from reference TRBV7-9 and TRBJ2-1, reads DTGVSQNPRHKITKRGQNVTFRCDPISEHNRLYWYRQTLGQGPEFLTYFQNEAQLEKSRLLSDRFSAERPKGSFSTLEIQRTEQGDSAMYLCASSPSRRGQFFGPGTRLTVL.

V gene TRBV4-2 combines with J gene TRBJ2-5; 9 bases fit TRBD2. The J call may be in error: the DNA end matches TRBJ2-7 better. Germline CDR1 LGHNA, CDR2 YNFKEQ. This CDR3 is 15 amino acids long. As DNA, the CDR3 is TGTGCCAGCAGCTTTAGCGGGAGCGATTTCGACGAGCAGTACTTC. Translated: CASSFSGSDFDEQYF.

The chain links TRBV5-1 to TRBJ2-2, with TRBD2 identical over 10 bases. V lost 7 bases, J lost 4 bases, and 4 bases stayed unmatched. CDR3 size: 14 residues. Germline CDR1 reads SGHRS; CDR2 reads YFSETQ. CDR3 region: CASSSGSGTGELFF. Written as DNA, the CDR3 is TGCGCCAGCTCTAGCGGGAGCGGCACCGGGGAGCTGTTTTTT.

The chain carries TRBV10-3 and TRBJ1-5; a weak D match, TRBD1 (5 bases). Germline CDR1 ENHRY, CDR2 SYGVKD. Trimming left V 2 bases short and J 2 bases short, with 13 bases between. This CDR3 region has 16 residues. Written as DNA, the CDR3 is TGTGCCATCAGTGAGGGTCAGGGCCGGGGCAATCAGCCCCAGCATTTT. Amino acids: CAISEGQGRGNQPQHF.

This chain joins TRBV15 and TRBJ1-5; 8 positions agree with TRBD1. Germline trimming cut 4 bases from V and 9 bases from J; bases unmatched to any gene: 5. CDR1 and CDR2 from the germline V gene are LNHNV and YYDKDF (reference sequence). The CDR3 spans 13 residues. The CDR3 DNA is TGTGCCACCAGCACGCAGGGGGCGAGGCCCCAGCATTTT. This encodes CATSTQGARPQHF.

The genes are TRBV28 and TRBJ1-5; perhaps TRBD1 as D (5 bases). Per the germline V gene, CDR1 is MDHEN and CDR2 is SYDVKM. The V and J ends lost 2 bases and 2 bases respectively, with 10 bases between them. The CDR3 loop spans 15 amino acids. CDR3 sequence (DNA): TGTGCCAGCAGTTTAATCGGGGGAGGCAATCAGCCCCAGCATTTT. It is translated as CASSLIGGGNQPQHF.

Note on this clone: At one end the junction does not follow the germline gene, possibly because of a read error. The chain has TRBV2 and TRBJ2-1, with D perhaps matching TRBD2 (5 bases). The CDR3 is made up of 12 amino acids. The V gene's germline CDR1 is SNHLY and CDR2 FYNNEI. This CDR3 reads CASSVGSRPQVF. CDR3 DNA sequence: TGTGCCAGCAGTGTGGGGAGCCGACCTCAAGTCTTC.

The chain carries TRBV28 and TRBJ2-7; 8 bases are shared with TRBD1. Germline lookup yields CDR1 MDHEN and CDR2 SYDVKM. The junction had 9 bases not matched to a gene; V was cut back by 4 bases and J by 4 bases. The CDR3 spans 15 residues. The CDR3 reads CASSSSGQGFYEQYF. In DNA, the CDR3 is TGTGCCAGCAGTTCCTCTGGACAGGGTTTTTACGAGCAGTACTTC.

The V and J genes are TRBV5-1 and TRBJ2-5, with TRBD1 matching over 9 bases. Per the germline V gene, CDR1 is SGHRS and CDR2 is YFSETQ. This CDR3 is built from 15 residues. V shed 6 bases and J 1 base; nucleotides not matched to a gene: 7. The CDR3 loop reads CASTPGTGSQETQYF. DNA of the CDR3: TGCGCCAGCACCCCGGGGACAGGGAGCCAAGAGACCCAGTACTTC.

The V and J genes are TRBV5-4 and TRBJ2-2; no definite D call. CDR3 size: 15 residues. Trimming stripped 4 bases from V and 4 bases from J, with 14 bases between. The germline CDR1 and CDR2 sequences are SGHNT and YYREEE (reference sequence). The CDR3 spells CASSQPTLGTGELFF. CDR3 in DNA: TGTGCCAGCAGCCAGCCAACCCTAGGCACCGGGGAGCTGTTTTTT. The full variable domain, rest sourced from reference TRBV5-4 and TRBJ2-2, is ETGVTQSPTHLIKTRGQQVTLRCSSQSGHNTVSWYQQALGQGPQFIFQYYREEENGRGNFPPRFSGLQFPNYSSELNVNALELDDSALYLCASSQPTLGTGELFFGEGSRLTVL.